This T cell receptor beta chain was documented in a study of read filtering for tumor transcriptome and immune sequencing. From about 0.4 ug of RNA, a library with molecular barcoded alpha/delta and beta/gamma adaptors was made. TCRdb re-derived calls from the reads in MiXCR, one entry per CDR3 protein. The sample includes around 130,000 distinct CDR3 sequences, under 15% of them seen just once. Regarding this clonotype: Relative to the germline gene, one junction end is altered; a read error may explain this.

CDR3 length equals 13 residues. Germline loops: CDR1 SQVTM, CDR2 ANQGSEA. The sequenced sample was a population of CD138-negative cells sorted from bone marrow. This TCR derives from a donor aged 40 or over with multiple myeloma. The chain joins TRBV29-1 to TRBJ2-2; 7 bases align to TRBD1. The CDR3 DNA is TGCAGCATTGACAGGGAGAACACCGGGGAGCTGTTTTTT. This translates into CSIDRENTGELFF.